This section outlines one T cell receptor (beta chain) sequence together with its context. TCRdb's copy holds only in-frame clones and misses some; the assay was immunoSEQ multiplex PCR. The data hold about 56,000 clones, with around 80% observed a single time. The germline V gene has CDR1 MGHRA and CDR2 YSYEKL. This CDR3 is built from 15 residues. J gave up 3 bases and V 1 base, and 1 base lay outside the gene matches. These data belong to a study of blood T cell repertoires in COVID-19. Study context: Donors in the United States, Italy and Spain gave samples during acute or convalescent COVID-19.

The sequencing sample was made of peripheral blood. The TCR originated in a woman of 80 years or more with acute or convalescent COVID-19. The chain carries TRBV4-1 and TRBJ2-1; 9 positions agree with TRBD2. The CDR3 DNA reads as TGCGCCAGCAGCCAAGGACTAGCGGTCTACAATGAGCAGTTCTTC. Protein product: CASSQGLAVYNEQFF.